The rows below give T cell receptor beta chains drawn from one sample of a study of PD-L1 blockade in urothelial cancer. This table comes from immunoSEQ multiplex PCR, and its TCRdb copy is limited to in-frame clones, with some not included. The table lists around 1,500 clones, 25% to 40% of them singletons. The source material was tumor tissue, sampled before atezolizumab (anti-PD-L1) treatment. These receptors all stem from a woman aged 55 to 70 with urothelial cancer. The CDR3 runs from the conserved cysteine through the conserved F or W. D genes are given only for firm matches. Size is omitted from some rows. Given values are once, few, many or a class for expanded clones.

clone_size: few; v_call: TRBV10-3; j_call: TRBJ1-1; d_call: -; cdr3_aa: CAISESGEITEAFF; cdr3_nt: TGTGCCATCAGTGAGTCTGGGGAAATCACTGAAGCTTTCTTT
clone_size: -; v_call: TRBV25-1; j_call: TRBJ1-2; d_call: -; cdr3_aa: CASTRGAGYGYTF; cdr3_nt: TGTGCCAGTACTAGAGGGGCAGGCTATGGCTACACCTTC
clone_size: medium-sized; v_call: TRBV9; j_call: TRBJ1-5; d_call: TRBD1; cdr3_aa: CASSVGQGRQPQHF; cdr3_nt: TGTGCCAGCAGCGTAGGACAGGGCCGTCAGCCCCAGCATTTT
clone_size: -; v_call: TRBV29-1; j_call: TRBJ2-7; d_call: TRBD1; cdr3_aa: CSVLGQGVTYEQYF; cdr3_nt: TGCAGCGTGCTCGGACAGGGGGTTACCTACGAGCAGTACTTC
clone_size: few; v_call: TRBV14; j_call: TRBJ1-1; d_call: -; cdr3_aa: CASSPGSLGPNTEAFF; cdr3_nt: TGTGCCAGCAGTCCCGGGTCCTTAGGACCTAACACTGAAGCTTTCTTT
clone_size: few; v_call: TRBV6-8; j_call: TRBJ2-7; d_call: -; cdr3_aa: CASGITGTYEQYF; cdr3_nt: TGTGCCAGCGGTATTACAGGGACCTACGAGCAGTACTTC
clone_size: -; v_call: TRBV29-1; j_call: TRBJ2-7; d_call: TRBD2; cdr3_aa: CSVDSGRAPYEQYF; cdr3_nt: TGCAGCGTTGATAGCGGGAGGGCCCCCTACGAGCAGTACTTC
clone_size: few; v_call: TRBV11-3; j_call: TRBJ2-7; d_call: -; cdr3_aa: CASSLDMVSYEQYF; cdr3_nt: TGTGCCAGCAGCTTAGACATGGTGTCCTACGAGCAGTACTTC
clone_size: -; v_call: TRBV28; j_call: TRBJ2-5; d_call: -; cdr3_aa: CASRSLPKETQYF; cdr3_nt: TGTGCCAGCAGGTCCCTCCCAAAAGAGACCCAGTACTTC
clone_size: medium-sized; v_call: TRBV11-3; j_call: TRBJ1-4; d_call: -; cdr3_aa: CASSASRGRNEKLFF; cdr3_nt: TGTGCCAGCAGCGCGTCCCGAGGTCGGAATGAAAAACTGTTTTTT
clone_size: -; v_call: TRBV9; j_call: TRBJ2-1; d_call: TRBD1; cdr3_aa: CASSVRDRGRMNEQFF; cdr3_nt: TGTGCCAGCAGCGTACGCGACAGGGGGCGGATGAATGAGCAGTTCTTC
clone_size: medium-sized; v_call: TRBV11-3; j_call: TRBJ2-5; d_call: TRBD2; cdr3_aa: CASSLGTSDQETQYF; cdr3_nt: TGTGCCAGCAGCTTAGGGACTAGCGACCAAGAGACCCAGTACTTC
clone_size: -; v_call: TRBV6-8; j_call: TRBJ1-1; d_call: TRBD1; cdr3_aa: CASSYQDRGPEAFF; cdr3_nt: TGTGCCAGCAGTTACCAAGACAGGGGGCCTGAAGCTTTCTTT
clone_size: -; v_call: TRBV10-2; j_call: TRBJ2-7; d_call: -; cdr3_aa: CASSEESRYEQYF; cdr3_nt: TGCGCCAGCAGTGAGGAATCCCGATACGAGCAGTACTTC
clone_size: few; v_call: TRBV18; j_call: TRBJ1-1; d_call: -; cdr3_aa: CATAAGMYTEAFF; cdr3_nt: TGTGCCACCGCCGCGGGGATGTACACTGAAGCTTTCTTT
clone_size: -; v_call: TRBV6-8; j_call: TRBJ1-1; d_call: -; cdr3_aa: CASSRTENTEAFF; cdr3_nt: TGTGCCAGCAGTCGTACAGAGAACACTGAAGCTTTCTTT
clone_size: medium-sized; v_call: TRBV7-1; j_call: TRBJ2-2; d_call: TRBD2; cdr3_aa: CASSQRTSGTNTGELFF; cdr3_nt: TGTGCCAGCAGCCAGAGAACTAGCGGGACAAACACCGGGGAGCTGTTTTTT
clone_size: medium-sized; v_call: TRBV11-3; j_call: TRBJ1-1; d_call: -; cdr3_aa: CASSPMGGAMNTEAFF; cdr3_nt: TGTGCCAGCAGCCCAATGGGGGGGGCCATGAACACTGAAGCTTTCTTT
clone_size: few; v_call: TRBV11-3; j_call: TRBJ2-1; d_call: -; cdr3_aa: CASSLGVGPYNEQFF; cdr3_nt: TGTGCCAGCAGCTTAGGGGTGGGGCCCTACAATGAGCAGTTCTTC
clone_size: -; v_call: TRBV28; j_call: TRBJ1-1; d_call: -; cdr3_aa: CASSLTANTEAFF; cdr3_nt: TGTGCCAGCAGTTTGACGGCGAACACTGAAGCTTTCTTT
clone_size: -; v_call: TRBV28; j_call: TRBJ2-7; d_call: TRBD1; cdr3_aa: CASASGQGSHEQYF; cdr3_nt: TGTGCCAGCGCTTCGGGACAGGGGTCCCACGAGCAGTACTTC
clone_size: medium-sized; v_call: TRBV6-7; j_call: TRBJ1-5; d_call: -; cdr3_aa: CASRSLNQPQHF; cdr3_nt: TGTGCCAGCAGGAGTCTCAATCAGCCCCAGCATTTT
clone_size: few; v_call: TRBV27; j_call: TRBJ2-2; d_call: TRBD2; cdr3_aa: CASSQLGLVETGELFF; cdr3_nt: TGTGCCAGCAGCCAATTAGGACTAGTCGAGACCGGGGAGCTGTTTTTT
clone_size: -; v_call: TRBV12-5; j_call: TRBJ2-7; d_call: TRBD2; cdr3_aa: CASTRAGGLSEQYF; cdr3_nt: TGTGCCAGCACGAGAGCGGGAGGGCTGTCCGAGCAGTACTTC
clone_size: -; v_call: TRBV11-3; j_call: TRBJ2-1; d_call: TRBD2; cdr3_aa: CASSLWGLGLAGGNEQFF; cdr3_nt: TGTGCCAGCAGCCTTTGGGGGTTAGGGCTAGCGGGTGGGAATGAGCAGTTCTTC
clone_size: -; v_call: TRBV5-1; j_call: TRBJ1-1; d_call: -; cdr3_aa: CASSREFLNTEAFF; cdr3_nt: TGCGCCAGCAGCCGAGAGTTTTTGAACACTGAAGCTTTCTTT
clone_size: -; v_call: TRBV6-8; j_call: TRBJ2-7; d_call: -; cdr3_aa: CAISPGVRYEQYF; cdr3_nt: TGTGCCATCAGTCCAGGGGTCCGCTACGAGCAGTACTTC
clone_size: medium-sized; v_call: TRBV9; j_call: TRBJ1-1; d_call: -; cdr3_aa: CASGRGLGGLGTEAFF; cdr3_nt: TGTGCCAGCGGAAGAGGGTTGGGGGGTTTAGGCACTGAAGCTTTCTTT
clone_size: few; v_call: TRBV9; j_call: TRBJ2-7; d_call: -; cdr3_aa: CASSPRGALDYEQYF; cdr3_nt: TGTGCCAGCAGCCCCCGTGGGGCCCTGGACTACGAGCAGTACTTC
clone_size: -; v_call: TRBV18; j_call: TRBJ2-3; d_call: -; cdr3_aa: CASSPRSYPSTDTQYF; cdr3_nt: TGTGCCAGCTCACCAAGGTCCTACCCTAGCACAGATACGCAGTATTTT
clone_size: medium-sized; v_call: TRBV11-3; j_call: TRBJ2-7; d_call: -; cdr3_aa: CASSLEFSGSYEQYF; cdr3_nt: TGTGCCAGCAGCTTAGAATTTTCTGGGTCCTACGAGCAGTACTTC
clone_size: once; v_call: TRBV14; j_call: TRBJ1-1; d_call: -; cdr3_aa: CASSQGGRNTEAFF; cdr3_nt: TGTGCCAGCAGCCAAGGAGGGAGGAACACTGAAGCTTTCTTT
clone_size: -; v_call: TRBV5-1; j_call: TRBJ2-2; d_call: TRBD2; cdr3_aa: CASSAGLAGSGELFF; cdr3_nt: TGCGCCAGCAGCGCGGGACTAGCGGGGTCCGGGGAGCTGTTTTTT
clone_size: -; v_call: TRBV9; j_call: TRBJ2-3; d_call: -; cdr3_aa: CASSATLSGADTQYF; cdr3_nt: TGTGCCAGCAGCGCCACCTTGAGTGGGGCAGATACGCAGTATTTT